This T cell receptor beta chain was identified during a study of cytomegalovirus exposure and HLA in healthy donors (dated by TCRdb to 2015 to 2018). Study-level background: In an earlier analysis of fewer than 750 of the donors, under 300 Gb of sequence data and just under 120 million unique TCR beta sequences from about 190 million T cells were reported. About 300 gigabases of sequencing data and tens of millions of unique TCR sequences made up an early release that covered 500 to 700 HLA-typed donors. Of the 300 to 500 genotyped donors, roughly 76% were placed in the genetic ancestry cluster associated with self-reported Caucasian donors. The study aimed to test whether signatures of past pathogen exposure could be identified by cataloging public T cell receptors. Using immunosequencing, the study profiled T cell repertoires from approximately 700 subjects and related those repertoires to cytomegalovirus serostatus. A separate validation cohort of approximately 130 different subjects was used in addition to the 666-subject first cohort. To predict cytomegalovirus infection status, the study brought together high-throughput TCR immunosequencing, statistical association of individual TCRs with disease status, and machine learning. To study patterns of TCR occurrence, a later analysis re-analyzed previously published TCR beta repertoires from 550 to 800 donors and added high-resolution HLA genotyping. Rather than using new phenotypic data, the later analysis identified candidate immune exposures from TCR beta sequences and from how often those sequences occurred across donors. To decide whether each TCR beta V gene segment behaved as functional or pseudogenic, an earlier analysis of approximately 600 of the donors relied on high-throughput TCR beta sequencing. Donor age, sex, ethnicity and CMV serostatus were compiled alongside the repertoire data. A later genetic analysis used genome-wide SNP genotypes for 398 of the 666 donors, treating that subset as a discovery cohort. Every discovery cohort repertoire had been produced on one sequencing platform. Class I and class II HLA loci were covered by the typing at four-digit resolution. The number of typed donors differed by locus: about 620-640 for A, B, C, DRB1 and DQB1; approximately 540 for DQA1; approximately 600 for DPA1; and about 450 for DPB1. Because of strong linkage in the cohort, 5 or 6 DR-DQ haplotypes were treated as single units for association and clustering. On average, roughly 240,000 unique TCR beta nucleotide sequences were sequenced per donor among a few hundred genotyped donors of the cohort, with 15% to 20% of those sequences being non-productive.

What the authors observed across the whole study: HLA typing was unavailable for some donors at each locus, so association tests used only the typed subset. In a later analysis, the rate of TCR association differed among HLA loci, with DRB1 alleles having the most associated TCRs and HLA-C alleles having the fewest. In a later genetic analysis, fewer N-insertions in productive TCRs were reported among donors in an Asian-associated ancestry cluster than the roughly 640-donor mean. In this cohort, only TCR beta chains were sequenced, and detectable features were limited by the absence of alpha or paired-chain data. The only immune exposure information available for the cohort was CMV serostatus. Because the 87-base-pair reads could not distinguish some IMGT-functional V segments, including TRBV6-2 and TRBV6-3, those segments were excluded. A later analysis associated about 17,000 TCR beta sequences with specific HLA alleles at a false discovery rate of 0.05. The classifier was reported to diagnose cytomegalovirus status with high specificity and sensitivity in both the original and validation cohorts. Most TCR sequences were seen in very few donors, while some public TCRs were found in many individuals. A further reported finding was that TCR beta sequences accurately predicted the HLA-A and HLA-B alleles for most subjects in the first cohort. It was suggested by the authors that the approach could potentially be generalized to other disease states and immunological phenotypes. Presence/absence analyses assumed roughly uniform sequencing depth across donors, an assumption that may not hold. In an earlier analysis of about 550 of the donors, most TCR beta V segments were observed in productive rearrangements about 87% or about 30% of the time, broadly matching IMGT annotations. A later analysis found that most CMV-associated TCR beta chains appeared HLA-restricted, with HLA associations seemingly driven largely by CMV exposure. A cluster of highly shared sequence variants was judged likely to represent a technical artifact of the sequencing pipeline. When HLA alleles, especially DR and DQ, strongly co-occurred, attributing TCR associations to individual alleles was difficult. In a later genetic analysis, a missense DCLRE1C variant was associated with V-gene and J-gene trimming of TCR beta chains, and the association was replicated in an independent cohort. In a later analysis, HLA-associated TCR beta chains showed more clonal expansion and lower generation probabilities than non-associated chains that were equally common. In a later analysis, several top co-occurrence clusters were reported to appear linked to parvovirus B19, influenza, CMV and Epstein-Barr virus. Because counts were too low, roughly 16 rarely observed V segments, including chromosome 9 orphons, were excluded from the earlier analysis of around 640 of the donors. Linkage disequilibrium might explain the correlated functional status among segregating V segments, but an unknown experimental factor could not be excluded. A few of the identified cytomegalovirus-associated TCR beta chains were confirmed in vitro to be specific for cytomegalovirus antigens. The study gave a list of about 150 TCR beta chains associated with cytomegalovirus.

In total, fewer than 750 healthy bone marrow donors made up the cohort. Cohort members were all nominally healthy when sampled, although unrecorded immune exposures were likely present. The donor tested CMV seronegative and was one of the 352 seronegative cohort members. Every donor gave a peripheral blood sample, and the peripheral blood mononuclear cells from that sample were used for TCR beta sequencing. Genomic DNA was extracted from the blood cell samples with the Qiagen DNeasy Blood Extraction Kit. Taken from the germline V gene (reference sequence), the CDR1 and CDR2 loops are WNHNN and SYGVQD. From its cysteine to its phenylalanine, the CDR3 spans 15 amino acids. Only the CDR3 part of the read is kept: 45 bases, read in frame from the first base. The library was produced with the immunoSEQ multiplex PCR assay. For the multiplex PCR, a mixture combining 60 forward primers for TCR Vbeta segments and 13 reverse primers for TCR Jbeta segments was used. The CDR3 region of rearranged TCR beta genes was amplified from genomic DNA with a multiplex PCR assay. On the Illumina HiSeq System, the amplified TCR beta libraries were sequenced as 87-base-pair reads. On the study's bioinformatics: Across the 666 repertoires, a later analysis counted 80 million or so unique TCR beta chains, around 10 million of which were shared by at least two donors. Raw reads were error-corrected and collapsed into unique sequences with a nearest-neighbor algorithm that merged closely related sequences to remove PCR and sequencing errors. To assign V, D and J gene segments, CDR3 sequences were aligned to IMGT reference sequences. Each retained sequence needed at least a six-nucleotide match to both a V gene segment and a J gene segment. Rearrangements were classified as productive when the CDR3 lacked stop codons and remained in frame with V and J, and all other rearrangements were classified as non-productive. Following IMGT convention, CDR3 was defined as the stretch from the second conserved V-encoded cysteine up to the conserved J-encoded phenylalanine. The earlier analysis of roughly 590 of the donors excluded any sequence lacking an unambiguous match to a single V gene segment. In an earlier analysis of approximately 590 of the donors, a V segment was called functional when productive rearrangements were above 56.7%, and segregating when the standard deviation between donors exceeded 5%. A statistical classification framework was built to diagnose cytomegalovirus status from the catalog of TCR beta chain sequences. A later analysis assigned V and J genes by comparing TCR nucleotide sequences with IMGT/GENE-DB human TR gene sequences. In a later analysis, CDR3 sequences and most-parsimonious VDJ recombination scenarios were assigned using the TCRdist pipeline. In a later analysis, each TCR beta chain was defined by its CDR3 amino acid sequence together with its V-gene family, and reads lacking a unique V-gene family were excluded. To address suspected cross-contamination and a sequencing artifact, a later analysis removed around 590 highly shared, low-generation-probability nucleotide sequences. In a later analysis, a clonal expansion index was calculated for each public chain from normalized within-repertoire ranks of inferred template counts. Generation probabilities in a later analysis came from a VDJ recombination model fitted to out-of-frame rearrangements, and those results were checked against IGoR. Hypergeometric tests were used in a later analysis to score TCR-TCR, TCR-HLA and TCR-CMV co-occurrence, with a repertoire-size bias correction applied to the TCR pairs. To estimate false discovery rates, a later analysis permuted the HLA or CMV assignments 20 times. In a later analysis, co-occurring TCRs were grouped with DBSCAN, and TCRdist sequence similarity was added when clustering was performed within HLA-allele-positive subsets. Repertoires with fewer than 30,000 or more than 120,000 public chains were left out of co-occurrence clustering, as were a handful of repertoires with anomalous nucleotide sharing. TCRdb obtained this table from immuneACCESS and retained in-frame rearrangements with V and J assigned. These tables miss some clones; where compared with another copy, unresolved V genes account for less than half of the shortfall, and the remainder is unexplained. V, J and clone size are taken as reported in that table, and D and trimming were inferred from the DNA itself. This sample gives fewer than 250,000 clones in total; around four fifths of them show up just once. Roughly 1.1% of the sample lies in the top ten.

Regarding this clone: What antigen it recognizes has not been identified. Base quality data are lacking; no much larger clone is found one base away.

The chain employs TRBV10-1 and TRBJ2-5; possibly the D gene is TRBD1, per 6 matching bases. The J call is in doubt because the DNA end fits TRBJ2-7 better. The sequenced material came from PBMCs. The TCR originated in a woman aged 40-49 years in good health and CMV-seronegative. Here the CDR3 is given as CASSESGGTDYEQYF. The DNA sequence is given as TGCGCCAGCAGTGAGTCTGGGGGCACCGACTACGAGCAGTACTTC.